This note documents a single TCR beta chain sequence. Its antigen remains undetermined. No per-base quality is available; no much larger clone lies one base away. The receptor library was made with the immunoSEQ multiplex PCR assay. The multiplex PCR relied on a mix of 60 forward primers for TCR Vbeta segments and 13 reverse primers for TCR Jbeta segments. Amplification of the CDR3 region of rearranged TCR beta genes was performed with a multiplex PCR assay on genomic DNA. The Illumina HiSeq System was used to sequence the amplified TCR beta libraries as 87-base-pair reads. Turning to the authors' computational methods: Across the 500 to 750 repertoires, a later analysis counted 75 million to 90 million unique TCR beta chains, roughly 11 million of which were shared by at least two donors. To remove PCR and sequencing errors, raw reads were error-corrected and collapsed into unique sequences using a nearest-neighbor algorithm that merged closely related sequences. CDR3 sequences were aligned to IMGT reference sequences to assign V, D and J gene segments. For a sequence to be retained, a match of at least six nucleotides was required to both a V gene segment and a J gene segment. Rearrangements were classified as productive when the CDR3 lacked stop codons and remained in frame with V and J, and all other rearrangements were classified as non-productive. CDR3 was defined according to IMGT convention as the region running from the second conserved V-encoded cysteine to the conserved J-encoded phenylalanine. In an earlier analysis of some 550 of the donors, sequences lacking an unambiguous match to a single V gene segment were excluded. In an earlier analysis of some 590 of the donors, a V segment was called functional when productive rearrangements were above 56.7%, and segregating when the standard deviation between donors exceeded 5%. To diagnose cytomegalovirus status from the catalog of TCR beta chain sequences, a statistical classification framework was built. A later analysis assigned V and J genes by comparing TCR nucleotide sequences with IMGT/GENE-DB human TR gene sequences. Using the TCRdist pipeline, a later analysis assigned CDR3 sequences along with most-parsimonious VDJ recombination scenarios. A later analysis defined each TCR beta chain by its CDR3 amino acid sequence plus V-gene family, and excluded reads lacking a unique V-gene family. A later analysis removed several hundred highly shared, low-generation-probability nucleotide sequences to deal with suspected cross-contamination and a sequencing artifact. In a later analysis, a clonal expansion index for each public chain was calculated from normalized within-repertoire ranks of inferred template counts. In a later analysis, generation probabilities were computed using a VDJ recombination model fitted to out-of-frame rearrangements, and the results were checked against IGoR. In a later analysis, TCR-TCR, TCR-HLA and TCR-CMV co-occurrence was scored with hypergeometric tests, and a repertoire-size bias correction was applied to TCR pairs. False discovery rates were estimated in a later analysis by permuting HLA or CMV assignments 20 times. A later analysis grouped co-occurring TCRs with DBSCAN, adding TCRdist sequence similarity when clustering within HLA-allele-positive subsets. Co-occurrence clustering excluded repertoires with fewer than 30,000 or more than 120,000 public chains, plus five with anomalous nucleotide sharing. TCRdb took this table from immuneACCESS and kept in-frame rearrangements with V and J called. Such tables lack part of the clones; where checked against another copy, unresolved V genes explain under half of the gap, and the rest is unexplained. V and J calls and clone size are given by that table; D and trimming were obtained from the DNA. The sample yields 50,000 to 75,000 clones; 75% to 90% were counted once. The ten largest make up nearly 4% of the sample.

The germline V gene sets CDR1 to SGHDN and CDR2 to FVKESK. Including cysteine and phenylalanine, the CDR3 has 14 amino acids. Just CDR3 DNA is preserved here, 42 bases in frame from base 1. V is shortened by 1 base, J by 1 base, and the region joining them spans 8 bases. This specimen belongs to a study of cytomegalovirus exposure and HLA in healthy donors (dated by TCRdb to about 2017). In terms of the full investigation: According to an earlier analysis of a few hundred of the donors, roughly 180 million T cells yielded 120 million or so unique TCR beta sequences and about 300 Gb of sequence data. Approximately 310 gigabases of sequencing data and tens of millions of unique TCR sequences were included in an early release covering about 700 HLA-typed donors. Among the roughly 400 genotyped donors, around 79% belonged to the genetic ancestry cluster associated with self-reported Caucasian donors. The study aimed to test whether signatures of past pathogen exposure could be identified by cataloging public T cell receptors. The study profiled the T cell repertoires of approximately 700 subjects by immunosequencing and related them to cytomegalovirus serostatus. Besides the first cohort of about 730 subjects, a separate validation cohort made up of around 120 different subjects was used. To predict cytomegalovirus infection status, the study combined high-throughput TCR immunosequencing, statistical association of individual TCRs with disease status, and machine learning. To study patterns of TCR occurrence, a later analysis re-analyzed previously published TCR beta repertoires from around 660 donors and added high-resolution HLA genotyping. In the later analysis, no new phenotypic data were used to find candidate immune exposures; instead, reliance was placed on TCR beta sequences and their occurrence across donors. To decide whether each TCR beta V gene segment behaved as functional or pseudogenic, an earlier analysis of some 570 of the donors relied on high-throughput TCR beta sequencing. Donor age, sex, ethnicity and CMV serostatus were collected together with the repertoire data. A later genetic analysis took genome-wide SNP genotypes for about 55% of the 666 donors and used that subset as a discovery cohort. Every repertoire in the discovery cohort had been generated on one and the same sequencing platform. Both class I and class II loci were covered by HLA typing, at four-digit resolution. Typing coverage differed by locus: A, B, C, DRB1 and DQB1 were typed in about 629-630 donors, DQA1 in roughly 500, DPA1 in around 610, and DPB1 in approximately 450. Roughly five DR-DQ haplotypes were treated as single units for association and clustering because of strong linkage in the cohort. Among a few hundred genotyped donors of the cohort, an average of 235,054 unique TCR beta nucleotide sequences were sequenced per donor, 15% to 20% of them non-productive. What the authors observed across the whole study: When HLA alleles, especially DR and DQ, strongly co-occurred, TCR associations were difficult to assign to individual alleles. Roughly uniform sequencing depth across donors was assumed in presence/absence analyses, although this assumption may not hold. According to a later analysis, TCR association rates differed among HLA loci, with DRB1 alleles showing the most associated TCRs and HLA-C alleles showing the fewest. Linkage disequilibrium might explain the correlated functional status among segregating V segments, but an unknown experimental factor could not be ruled out. In a later analysis, HLA-associated TCR beta chains showed more clonal expansion and lower generation probabilities than non-associated chains that were equally common. The sequencing pipeline was judged likely to have produced a cluster of highly shared sequence variants as a technical artifact. Three of the identified cytomegalovirus-associated TCR beta chains were confirmed in vitro to be specific for cytomegalovirus antigens. At a false discovery rate of 0.05, a later analysis linked around 15,000 TCR beta sequences to specific HLA alleles. An earlier analysis of around 500 of the donors showed that most TCR beta V segments appeared in productive rearrangements either about 87% or about 30% of the time, which broadly matched IMGT annotations. A total of 150 to 200 TCR beta chains were listed by the study as associated with cytomegalovirus. CMV serostatus was the only immune exposure information available for the cohort. The earlier analysis of some 540 of the donors excluded seventeen rarely observed V segments, including chromosome 9 orphons, because counts were too low. Most CMV-associated TCR beta chains appeared to be HLA-restricted in a later analysis, and the HLA associations seemed to be driven largely by CMV exposure. Some IMGT-functional V segments, including TRBV6-2 and TRBV6-3, could not be distinguished by the 87-base-pair reads and were therefore excluded. The authors suggested that the approach could potentially be generalized to other disease states and immunological phenotypes. A further reported finding was that TCR beta sequences accurately predicted the HLA-A and HLA-B alleles for most subjects in the first cohort. Several of the top co-occurrence clusters appeared to be linked to parvovirus B19, influenza, CMV and Epstein-Barr virus, according to a later analysis. Only TCR beta chains were sequenced in this cohort, and the absence of alpha or paired-chain data limited detectable features. In a later genetic analysis, fewer N-insertions in productive TCRs were reported among donors in an Asian-associated ancestry cluster than the 666-donor mean. A later genetic analysis associated a missense DCLRE1C variant with V-gene and J-gene trimming of TCR beta chains, and an independent cohort replicated the association. Because HLA typing was missing for some donors at each locus, association tests included only the typed subset. While some public TCRs were present in many individuals, most TCR sequences turned up only very rarely across donors. In both the original and validation cohorts, the classifier was reported to diagnose cytomegalovirus status with high specificity and sensitivity.

The cohort consisted of 670 or so healthy bone marrow donors. At the time of sampling, every cohort member was nominally healthy, though immune exposures that went unrecorded were likely present. The donor was CMV seronegative and was included in the group of about 400 seronegative cohort members. Every donor gave a peripheral blood sample, and the peripheral blood mononuclear cells from that sample were used for TCR beta sequencing. The Qiagen DNeasy Blood Extraction Kit was used to extract genomic DNA from the blood cell samples. The sample was PBMCs. This sequence originates from a woman aged 40 to 50 in good health and CMV-seronegative. The rearrangement joined TRBV14 to TRBJ2-7; a tentative D call is TRBD1 (6 bases match). The DNA reads TGTGCCAGCAGCCAAGGGGGGCAGTCCTACGAGCAGTACTTC. This gives the protein CASSQGGQSYEQYF.